The clone carrying this TCR beta chain has just a few counts. One base away lies a much larger clone, so this may be a sequencing read error. This sample also contains other DNA sequences that code for the same CDR3. This sample is drawn from a study of shared clonotypes between healthy human individuals. CDR1 and CDR2 from the germline V gene are MDHEN and SYDVKM. The CDR3 length is 11 residues. Trimming removed 6 bases at V and 5 bases at J, with 6 bases between. Generated by immunoSEQ multiplex PCR, the TCRdb table keeps only in-frame clones and is missing some. This table has more than 2 million clones, 95% appearing once.

The source material was naive CD4+ T cells sorted from blood. Subset specified: CD45RA+ positively selected. The chain carries TRBV28 and TRBJ2-3, with no clear D. The receptor's source is a young man in good health. The CDR3 sequence is CASSLRDTQYF. In DNA, the CDR3 is TGTGCCAGCAGCCTGAGAGATACGCAGTATTTT.